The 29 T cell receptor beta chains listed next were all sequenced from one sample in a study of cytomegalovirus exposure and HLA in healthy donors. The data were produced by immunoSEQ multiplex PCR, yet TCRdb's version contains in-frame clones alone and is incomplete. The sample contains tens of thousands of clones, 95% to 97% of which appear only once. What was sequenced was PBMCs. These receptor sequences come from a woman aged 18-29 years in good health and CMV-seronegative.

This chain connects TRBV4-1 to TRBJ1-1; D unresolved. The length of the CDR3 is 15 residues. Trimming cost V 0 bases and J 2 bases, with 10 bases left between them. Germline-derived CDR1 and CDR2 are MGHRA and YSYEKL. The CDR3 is CASSQEEGSNTEAFF. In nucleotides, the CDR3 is TGCGCCAGCAGCCAAGAAGAGGGATCCAACACTGAAGCTTTCTTT.

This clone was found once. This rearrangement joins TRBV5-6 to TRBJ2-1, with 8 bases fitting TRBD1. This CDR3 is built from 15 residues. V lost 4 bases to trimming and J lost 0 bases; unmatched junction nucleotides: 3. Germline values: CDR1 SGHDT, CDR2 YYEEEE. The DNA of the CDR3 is TGTGCCAGCAGCGATGACAGGGGCTCCTACAATGAGCAGTTCTTC. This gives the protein CASSDDRGSYNEQFF. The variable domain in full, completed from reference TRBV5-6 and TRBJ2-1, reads DAGVTQSPTHLIKTRGQQVTLRCSPKSGHDTVSWYQQALGQGPQFIFQYYEEEERQRGNFPDRFSGHQFPNYSSELNVNALLLGDSALYLCASSDDRGSYNEQFFGPGTRLTVL.

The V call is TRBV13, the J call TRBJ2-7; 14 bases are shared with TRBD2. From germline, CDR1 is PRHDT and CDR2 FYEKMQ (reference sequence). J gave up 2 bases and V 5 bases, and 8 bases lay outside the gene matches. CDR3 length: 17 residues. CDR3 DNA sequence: TGTGCCAGCAGCGCCGGACTAGCGGGAGGAGCGACCTACGAGCAGTACTTC. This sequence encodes CASSAGLAGGATYEQYF.

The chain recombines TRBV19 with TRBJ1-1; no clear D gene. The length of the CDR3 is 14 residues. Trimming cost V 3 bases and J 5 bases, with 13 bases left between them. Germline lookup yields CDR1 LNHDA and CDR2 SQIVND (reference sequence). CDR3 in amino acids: CASSIAAGGTEAFF. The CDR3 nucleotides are TGTGCCAGTAGTATCGCGGCAGGAGGGACTGAAGCTTTCTTT.

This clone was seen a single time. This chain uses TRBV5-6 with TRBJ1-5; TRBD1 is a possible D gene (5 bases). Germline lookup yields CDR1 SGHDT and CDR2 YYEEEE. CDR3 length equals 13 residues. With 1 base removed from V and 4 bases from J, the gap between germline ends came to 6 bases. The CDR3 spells CASSLRGNQPQHF. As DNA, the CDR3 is TGTGCCAGCAGCTTGAGGGGAAATCAGCCCCAGCATTTT.

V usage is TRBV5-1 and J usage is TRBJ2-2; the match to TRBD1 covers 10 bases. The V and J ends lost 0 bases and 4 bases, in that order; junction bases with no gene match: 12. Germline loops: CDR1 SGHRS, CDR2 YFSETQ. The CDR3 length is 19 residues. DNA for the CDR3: TGCGCCAGCAGCTTGGCCTTAGGACAGGGGGAAAGGCGCACCGGGGAGCTGTTTTTT. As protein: CASSLALGQGERRTGELFF.

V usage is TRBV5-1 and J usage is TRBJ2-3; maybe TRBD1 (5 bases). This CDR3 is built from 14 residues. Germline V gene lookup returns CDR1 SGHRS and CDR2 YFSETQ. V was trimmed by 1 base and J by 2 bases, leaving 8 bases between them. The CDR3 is CASSLPGATDTQYF. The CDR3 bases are TGCGCCAGCAGCTTGCCTGGGGCCACAGATACGCAGTATTTT.

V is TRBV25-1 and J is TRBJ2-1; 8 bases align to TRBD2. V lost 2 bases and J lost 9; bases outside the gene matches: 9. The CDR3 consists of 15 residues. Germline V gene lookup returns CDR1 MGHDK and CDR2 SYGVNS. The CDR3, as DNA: TGTGCCAGCAGTGAACGGGGACTAGGGATACCTGAGCAGTTCTTC. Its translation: CASSERGLGIPEQFF.

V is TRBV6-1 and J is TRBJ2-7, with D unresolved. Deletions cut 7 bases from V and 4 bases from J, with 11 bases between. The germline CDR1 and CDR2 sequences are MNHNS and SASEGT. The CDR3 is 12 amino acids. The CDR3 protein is CASTQAYYEQYF. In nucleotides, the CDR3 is TGTGCCAGCACCCAGGCCTATTACGAGCAGTACTTC.

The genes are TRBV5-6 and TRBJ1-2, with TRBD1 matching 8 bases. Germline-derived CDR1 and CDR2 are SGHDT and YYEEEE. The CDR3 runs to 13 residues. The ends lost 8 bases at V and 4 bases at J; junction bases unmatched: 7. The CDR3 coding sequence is TGTGCCAGTCGACAGGGGAGCTTCTATGGCTACACCTTC. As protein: CASRQGSFYGYTF. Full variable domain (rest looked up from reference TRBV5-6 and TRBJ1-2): DAGVTQSPTHLIKTRGQQVTLRCSPKSGHDTVSWYQQALGQGPQFIFQYYEEEERQRGNFPDRFSGHQFPNYSSELNVNALLLGDSALYLCASRQGSFYGYTFGSGTRLTVV.

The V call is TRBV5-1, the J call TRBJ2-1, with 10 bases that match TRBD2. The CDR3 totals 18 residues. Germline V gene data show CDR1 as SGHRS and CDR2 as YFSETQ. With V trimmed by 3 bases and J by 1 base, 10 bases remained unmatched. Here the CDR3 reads CASSSPGTSDPSYNEQFF. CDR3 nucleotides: TGCGCCAGCAGCTCCCCCGGGACTAGCGACCCTTCCTACAATGAGCAGTTCTTC.

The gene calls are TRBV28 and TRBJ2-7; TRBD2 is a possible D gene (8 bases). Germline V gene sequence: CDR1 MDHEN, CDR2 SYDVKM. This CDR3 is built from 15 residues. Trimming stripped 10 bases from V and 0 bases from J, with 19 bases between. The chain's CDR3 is CATSRGGTSSYEQYF. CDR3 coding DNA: TGTGCCACCTCCAGGGGGGGGACTAGCTCCTACGAGCAGTACTTC.

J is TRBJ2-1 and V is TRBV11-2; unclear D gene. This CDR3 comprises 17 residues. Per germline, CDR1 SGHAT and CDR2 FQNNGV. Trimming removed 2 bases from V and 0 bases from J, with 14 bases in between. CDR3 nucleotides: TGTGCCAGCAGCTTATACCCTAGTTTCAACTCCTACAATGAGCAGTTCTTC. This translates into CASSLYPSFNSYNEQFF.

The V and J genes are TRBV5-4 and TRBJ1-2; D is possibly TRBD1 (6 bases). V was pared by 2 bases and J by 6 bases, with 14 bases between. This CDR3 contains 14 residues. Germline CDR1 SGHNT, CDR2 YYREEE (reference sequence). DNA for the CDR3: TGTGCCAGCAGCTTCTTCGGGGGGGCGAATGGCTACACCTTC. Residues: CASSFFGGANGYTF.

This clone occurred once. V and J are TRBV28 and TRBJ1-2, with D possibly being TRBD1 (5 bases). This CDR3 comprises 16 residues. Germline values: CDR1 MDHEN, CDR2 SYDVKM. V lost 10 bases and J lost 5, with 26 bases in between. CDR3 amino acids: CATRGGGGGIGYGYTF. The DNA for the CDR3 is TGTGCCACACGGGGGGGTGGAGGTGGGATTGGTTATGGCTACACCTTC.

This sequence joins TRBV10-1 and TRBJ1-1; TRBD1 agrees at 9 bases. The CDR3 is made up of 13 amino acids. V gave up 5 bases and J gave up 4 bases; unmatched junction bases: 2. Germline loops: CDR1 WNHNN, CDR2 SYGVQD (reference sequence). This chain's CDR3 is CASSTGGGTEAFF. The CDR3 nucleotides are TGCGCCAGCAGTACAGGGGGCGGCACTGAAGCTTTCTTT.

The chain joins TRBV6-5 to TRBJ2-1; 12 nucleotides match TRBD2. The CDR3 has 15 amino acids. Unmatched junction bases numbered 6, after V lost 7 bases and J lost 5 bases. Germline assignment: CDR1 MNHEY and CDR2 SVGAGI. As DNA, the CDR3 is TGTGCCAGCACTACGACTAGCGGGAGTGACAATGAGCAGTTCTTC. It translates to CASTTTSGSDNEQFF.

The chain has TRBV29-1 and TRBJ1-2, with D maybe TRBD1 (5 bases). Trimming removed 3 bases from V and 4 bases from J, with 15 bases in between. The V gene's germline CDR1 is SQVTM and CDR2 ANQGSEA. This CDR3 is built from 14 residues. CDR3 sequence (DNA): TGCAGCGTTGAGGCAACCGGGACTCTCTATGGCTACACCTTC. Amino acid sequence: CSVEATGTLYGYTF.

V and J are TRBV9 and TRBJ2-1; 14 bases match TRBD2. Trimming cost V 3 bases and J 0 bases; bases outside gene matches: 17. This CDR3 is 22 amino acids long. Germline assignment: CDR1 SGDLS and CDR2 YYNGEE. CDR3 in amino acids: CASSAPVGETGTSGSSYNEQFF. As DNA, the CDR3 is TGTGCCAGCAGCGCTCCAGTGGGGGAGACCGGGACTAGCGGGAGCTCCTACAATGAGCAGTTCTTC.

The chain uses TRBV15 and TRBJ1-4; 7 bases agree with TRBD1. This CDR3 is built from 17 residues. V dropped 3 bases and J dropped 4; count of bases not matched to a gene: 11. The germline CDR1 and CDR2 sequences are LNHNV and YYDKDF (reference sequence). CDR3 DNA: TGTGCCACCAGCAGGGCTAGACAGGGAATGATTAATGAAAAACTGTTTTTT. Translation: CATSRARQGMINEKLFF.

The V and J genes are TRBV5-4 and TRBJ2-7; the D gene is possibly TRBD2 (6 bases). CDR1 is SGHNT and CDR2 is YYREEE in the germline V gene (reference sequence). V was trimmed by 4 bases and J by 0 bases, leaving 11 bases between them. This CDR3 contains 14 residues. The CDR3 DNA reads TGTGCCAGCAGCACCGGACTAACCTCCTACGAGCAGTACTTC. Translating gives CASSTGLTSYEQYF.

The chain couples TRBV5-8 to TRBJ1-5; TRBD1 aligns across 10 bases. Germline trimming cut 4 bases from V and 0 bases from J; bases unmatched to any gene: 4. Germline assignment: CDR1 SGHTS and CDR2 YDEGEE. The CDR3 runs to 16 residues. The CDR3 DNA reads TGTGCCAGCAGCCACGGGACAGGGGATAGCAATCAGCCCCAGCATTTT. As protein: CASSHGTGDSNQPQHF.

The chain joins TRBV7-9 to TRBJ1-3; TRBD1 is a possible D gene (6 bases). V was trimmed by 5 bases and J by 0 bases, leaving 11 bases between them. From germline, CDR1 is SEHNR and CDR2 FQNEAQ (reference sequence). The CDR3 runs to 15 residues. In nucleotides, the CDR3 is TGTGCCAGCAGCCAAACAGGGAGCTCTGGAAACACCATATATTTT. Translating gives CASSQTGSSGNTIYF.

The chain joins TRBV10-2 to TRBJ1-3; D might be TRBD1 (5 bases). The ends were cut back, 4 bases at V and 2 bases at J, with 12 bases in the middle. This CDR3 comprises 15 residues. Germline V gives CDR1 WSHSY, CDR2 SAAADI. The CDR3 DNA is TGCGCCAGCAGTGGGACATTCGGCGCTGGAAACACCATATATTTT. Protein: CASSGTFGAGNTIYF.

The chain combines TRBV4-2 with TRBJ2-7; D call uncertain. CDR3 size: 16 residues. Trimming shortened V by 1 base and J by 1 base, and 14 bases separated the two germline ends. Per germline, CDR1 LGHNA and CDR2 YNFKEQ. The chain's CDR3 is CASSQAVTMGSYEQYF. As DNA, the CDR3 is TGTGCCAGCAGCCAAGCTGTTACTATGGGTTCCTACGAGCAGTACTTC.

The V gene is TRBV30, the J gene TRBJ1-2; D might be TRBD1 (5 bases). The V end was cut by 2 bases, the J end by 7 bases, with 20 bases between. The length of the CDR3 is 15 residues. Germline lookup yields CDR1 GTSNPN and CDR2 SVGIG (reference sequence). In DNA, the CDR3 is TGTGCCTGGAGTATCCCCGCGGCGGGACGTGGTGGCTACACCTTC. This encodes CAWSIPAAGRGGYTF.

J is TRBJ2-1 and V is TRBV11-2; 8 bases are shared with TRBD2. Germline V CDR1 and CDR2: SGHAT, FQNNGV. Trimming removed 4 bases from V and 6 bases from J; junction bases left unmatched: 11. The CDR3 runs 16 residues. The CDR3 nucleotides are TGTGCCAGCAGCTCCGTCGGGGGGGCATTGGCCAATGAGCAGTTCTTC. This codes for CASSSVGGALANEQFF.

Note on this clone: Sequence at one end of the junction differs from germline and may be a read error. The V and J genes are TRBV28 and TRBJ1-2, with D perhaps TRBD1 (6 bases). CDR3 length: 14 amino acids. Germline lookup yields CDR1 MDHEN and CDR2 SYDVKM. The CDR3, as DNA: TGTGCAAGCATATTCGGGAGGGGGAATATTGGCTACACCTTC. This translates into CASIFGRGNIGYTF.

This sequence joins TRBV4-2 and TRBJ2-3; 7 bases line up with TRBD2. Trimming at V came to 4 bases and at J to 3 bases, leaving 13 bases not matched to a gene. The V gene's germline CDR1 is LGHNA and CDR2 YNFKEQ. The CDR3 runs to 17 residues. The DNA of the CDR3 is TGTGCCAGCAGCCCCCTACAGACTAGCACTTCTACAGATACGCAGTATTTT. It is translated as CASSPLQTSTSTDTQYF.